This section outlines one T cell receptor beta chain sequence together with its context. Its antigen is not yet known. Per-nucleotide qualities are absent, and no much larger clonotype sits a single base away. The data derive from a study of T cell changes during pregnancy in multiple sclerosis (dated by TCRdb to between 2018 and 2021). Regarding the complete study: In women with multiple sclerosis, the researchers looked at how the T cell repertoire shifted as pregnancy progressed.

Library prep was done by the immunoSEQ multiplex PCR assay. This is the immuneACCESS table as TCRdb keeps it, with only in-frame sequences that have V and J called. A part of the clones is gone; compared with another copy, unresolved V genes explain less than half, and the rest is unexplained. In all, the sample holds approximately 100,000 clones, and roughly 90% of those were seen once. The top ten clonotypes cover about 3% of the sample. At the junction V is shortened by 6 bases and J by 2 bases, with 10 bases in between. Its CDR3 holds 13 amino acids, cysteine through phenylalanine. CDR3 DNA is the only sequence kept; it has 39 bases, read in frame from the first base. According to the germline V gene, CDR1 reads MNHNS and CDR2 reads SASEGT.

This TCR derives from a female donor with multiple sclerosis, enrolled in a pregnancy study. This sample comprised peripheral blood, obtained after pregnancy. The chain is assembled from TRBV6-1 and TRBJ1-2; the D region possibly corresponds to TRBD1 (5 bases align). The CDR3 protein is CASRQVPNYGYTF. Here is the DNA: TGTGCCAGCAGACAGGTTCCAAACTATGGCTACACCTTC.